This T cell receptor (beta chain) was identified in a study of response to subunit inactivated influenza vaccine. Study observations and caveats: Each seasonal flu vaccination may recruit only limited new T cells, authors suggested.

Trimming stripped 5 bases from V and 1 base from J, with 12 bases between. Germline values: CDR1 SGHTA, CDR2 FQGNSA. The CDR3 runs to 14 residues. A single record per CDR3 protein comes from TCRdb applying MiXCR to the RT-PCR reads. The sample consists of about 520,000 distinct CDR3 sequences, approximately 6.9% of them appearing once. There are a few counts of this clonotype. As yet, its antigen is unknown. The chain links TRBV7-2 to TRBJ2-7; perhaps TRBD1 as D (5 bases). The material sequenced was PBMCs from blood, taken approximately 25 months after vaccination. The source of this sequence is a man aged 45-69 years who received an inactivated influenza vaccine. CDR3 loop: CASSPRQISYEQYF. The DNA of the CDR3 is TGTGCCAGCAGCCCCCGACAGATTTCCTACGAGCAGTACTTC.